Listed here is a single T cell receptor (beta chain). The sample originates from a study of blood T cell repertoires in COVID-19. Study-wide context: Acute and convalescent COVID-19 samples came from the United States, Italy and Spain. PBMCs, B-cell-depleted T cells, or T cells provided the cDNA or gDNA that made up the material.

In the authors' workflow: Reference gene primers were amplified, and this amplification served to estimate nucleated cell counts. Data came from immunoSEQ multiplex PCR; TCRdb stores just in-frame clones and leaves some out. V and J calls plus clone size are reproduced from that table; the DNA served to infer D and trimming. The data hold under 200,000 clones, with about 87% observed a single time. V was trimmed by 0 bases and J by 6 bases, leaving 5 bases between them. The CDR3 is 12 residues long. Germline V CDR1 and CDR2: SNHLY, FYNNEI. The sequence was obtained from a man in his 60s with acute or convalescent COVID-19. Sequencing was performed on peripheral blood. V is TRBV2 and J is TRBJ1-2; D unresolved. The CDR3, as DNA: TGTGCCAGCAGTGAAGCGAGTGATGGCTACACCTTC. Its protein product is CASSEASDGYTF.